The clone carrying this TCR beta chain was counted ten times or more. Its antigen is unidentified. This sample was taken from a study of T cells in Graves' hyperthyroidism and ophthalmopathy. As for the study in general: At the time of initial diagnosis and before any treatment, peripheral blood was collected. General observations from the study: Using 13 V-J features, a model discriminated ophthalmopathy from stable hyperthyroidism.

Criteria for exclusion of patients were uncontrolled infection, other autoimmune disease, pregnancy or lactation. The PBMCs studied were ones that came from 9 to 10 ml fresh peripheral blood. Trimming shortened V by 0 bases and J by 3 bases, and 15 bases separated the two germline ends. This CDR3 has 16 amino acids. Amplification targeted TCR beta CDR3 regions from RNA transcripts. A first-round RT-PCR of the TCR CDR3 used the HTBI primer set. MiXCR, run by TCRdb on the multiplex PCR reads, gives a single entry per CDR3 protein. Of hundreds of thousands of distinct CDR3 sequences in the sample, more than 15% were seen once.

Sequenced material: blood. V gene TRBV12-3 or TRBV12-4 combines with J gene TRBJ2-7, with a weak D call TRBD2 (5 bases). The TCR originated in a woman aged 18-30 years with Graves' hyperthyroidism. The CDR3 reads CASSLAMGSGSYEQYF. The CDR3 DNA reads TGTGCCAGCAGTTTAGCCATGGGGAGTGGTAGCTACGAGCAGTACTTC.